This T cell receptor (beta chain) was captured in a study of blood T cell repertoires in COVID-19. Overall study context: COVID-19 samples, acute and convalescent, were from the United States, Italy and Spain.

Regarding this clone: The junction and the germline gene differ at one end; a read error may be behind it.

How the authors handled the data: Researchers report that nucleated cell counts were estimated from reference gene primer amplification. Only in-frame clones appear in the TCRdb table, and some are missing; sequencing was by immunoSEQ multiplex PCR. V and J calls and clone size come straight from that table; D and trimming were deduced from the DNA. Of roughly 40,000 clones listed, roughly 88% are singletons. The sequence came from a human donor in a cohort sampled during active COVID-19. The source material was peripheral blood.

The CDR3 coding sequence is TGTGCCAGCAGGGAAGACACCCGCTCTGGAAACACCATATATTTT. The encoded protein is CASREDTRSGNTIYF. The chain joins TRBV6-1 to TRBJ1-3; D is uncertain. The CDR3 spans 15 residues. Germline-derived CDR1 and CDR2 are MNHNS and SASEGT.